Sequencing of this TCR beta chain was carried out in a study of a mutant IDH1 vaccine in newly diagnosed glioma. Study overall: Former treatment meant radiotherapy, temozolomide, or both; the majority had gotten both.

Deletions cut 0 bases from V and 5 bases from J, with 7 bases between. The CDR3 contains 13 residues. The germline V gene has CDR1 SEHNR and CDR2 FQNEAQ (reference sequence). Sequencing used immunoSEQ multiplex PCR; TCRdb keeps in-frame clones, though not all of them. The sample lists tens of thousands of clones; about 80% were seen once. The time point: baseline, week 1 (first vaccination visit). This sample's treatment: pre-vaccination baseline after standard-of-care therapy. This clone was counted a single time. The clonotype comes from a man between 25 and 39 years old with glioma. This material consisted of PBMCs, taken from a glioma patient treated with radiotherapy, temozolomide or both. The chain is built from TRBV7-9 and TRBJ1-2; D not resolved. This CDR3 reads CASSLAHGYGYTF. In DNA, the CDR3 is TGTGCCAGCAGCTTAGCGCACGGGTATGGCTACACCTTC.